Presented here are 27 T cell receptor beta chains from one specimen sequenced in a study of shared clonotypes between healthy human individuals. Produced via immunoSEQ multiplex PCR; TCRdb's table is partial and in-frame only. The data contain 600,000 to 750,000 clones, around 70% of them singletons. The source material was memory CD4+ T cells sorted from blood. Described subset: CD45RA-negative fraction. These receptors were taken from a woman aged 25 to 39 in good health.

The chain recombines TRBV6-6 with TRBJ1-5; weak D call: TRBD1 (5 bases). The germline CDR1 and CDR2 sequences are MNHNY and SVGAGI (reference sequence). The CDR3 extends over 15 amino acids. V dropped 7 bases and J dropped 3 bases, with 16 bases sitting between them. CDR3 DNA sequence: TGTGCCAGCAATACGGGGCAGGGCGACAATCAGCCCCAGCATTTT. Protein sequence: CASNTGQGDNQPQHF.

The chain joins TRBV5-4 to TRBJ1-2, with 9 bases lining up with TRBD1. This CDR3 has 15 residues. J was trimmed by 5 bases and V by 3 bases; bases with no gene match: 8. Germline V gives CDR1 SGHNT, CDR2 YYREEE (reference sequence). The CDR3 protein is CASSSGTGSRYGYTF. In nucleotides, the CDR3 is TGTGCCAGCAGCTCGGGGACAGGGTCTCGGTATGGCTACACCTTC.

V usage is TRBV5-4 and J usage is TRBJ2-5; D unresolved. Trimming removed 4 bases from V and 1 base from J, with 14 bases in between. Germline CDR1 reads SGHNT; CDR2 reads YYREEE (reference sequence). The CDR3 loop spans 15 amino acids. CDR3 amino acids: CASSPSGNRQETQYF. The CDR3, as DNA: TGTGCCAGCAGCCCATCCGGTAACCGCCAAGAGACCCAGTACTTC.

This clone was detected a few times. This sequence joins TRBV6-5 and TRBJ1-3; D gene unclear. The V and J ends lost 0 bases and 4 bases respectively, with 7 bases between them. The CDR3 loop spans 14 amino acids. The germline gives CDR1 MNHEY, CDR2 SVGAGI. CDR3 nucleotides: TGTGCCAGCAGTTACTCGCATTCCGGAAACACCATATATTTT. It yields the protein CASSYSHSGNTIYF.

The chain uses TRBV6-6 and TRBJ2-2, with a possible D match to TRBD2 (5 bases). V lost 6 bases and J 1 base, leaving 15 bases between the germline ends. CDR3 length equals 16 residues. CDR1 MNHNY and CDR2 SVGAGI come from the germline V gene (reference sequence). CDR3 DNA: TGTGCCAGCAGAGTACCTAGCAAGAAGAACACCGGGGAGCTGTTTTTT. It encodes CASRVPSKKNTGELFF.

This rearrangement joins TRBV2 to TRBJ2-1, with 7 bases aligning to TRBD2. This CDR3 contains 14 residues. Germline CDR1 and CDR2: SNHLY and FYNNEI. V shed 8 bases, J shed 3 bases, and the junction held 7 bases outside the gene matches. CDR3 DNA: TGTGCCAGCGAGAGACTAGCACTCTACAATGAGCAGTTCTTC. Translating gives CASERLALYNEQFF.

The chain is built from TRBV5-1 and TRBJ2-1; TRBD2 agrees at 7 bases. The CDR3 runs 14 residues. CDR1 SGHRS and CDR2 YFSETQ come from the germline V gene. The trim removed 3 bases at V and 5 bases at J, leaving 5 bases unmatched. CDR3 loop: CASSWRGKDNEQFF. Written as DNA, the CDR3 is TGCGCCAGCAGCTGGCGGGGGAAAGACAATGAGCAGTTCTTC.

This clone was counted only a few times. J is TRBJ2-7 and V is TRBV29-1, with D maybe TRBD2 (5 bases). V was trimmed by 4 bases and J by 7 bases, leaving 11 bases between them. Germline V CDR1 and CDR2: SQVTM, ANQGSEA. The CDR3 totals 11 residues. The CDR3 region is CSVVRGGEQYF. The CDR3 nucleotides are TGCAGCGTTGTCCGAGGCGGGGAGCAGTACTTC.

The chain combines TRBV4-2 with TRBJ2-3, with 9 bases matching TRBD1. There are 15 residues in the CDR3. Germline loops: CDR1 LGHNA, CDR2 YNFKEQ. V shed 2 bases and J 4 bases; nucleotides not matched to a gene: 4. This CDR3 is CASSQTGGRADTQYF. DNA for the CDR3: TGTGCCAGCAGCCAAACAGGGGGCCGCGCAGATACGCAGTATTTT.

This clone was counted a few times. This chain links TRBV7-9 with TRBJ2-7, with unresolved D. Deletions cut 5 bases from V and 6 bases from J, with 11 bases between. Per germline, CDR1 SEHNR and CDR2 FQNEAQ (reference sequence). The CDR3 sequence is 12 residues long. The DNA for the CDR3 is TGTGCCAGCAGCCTTAACCTGGGCGAGCAGTACTTC. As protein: CASSLNLGEQYF.

The CDR3 bases are TGCGCCAGCAGTGGAGGACAGGGCGGTCTCTCCGAGCAGTACTTC. Translating gives CASSGGQGGLSEQYF. The chain employs TRBV10-2 and TRBJ2-7, with 8 positions matching TRBD1. V lost 4 bases to trimming and J lost 6 bases; unmatched junction nucleotides: 11. The CDR3 is 15 residues long. Per the germline V gene, CDR1 is WSHSY and CDR2 is SAAADI.

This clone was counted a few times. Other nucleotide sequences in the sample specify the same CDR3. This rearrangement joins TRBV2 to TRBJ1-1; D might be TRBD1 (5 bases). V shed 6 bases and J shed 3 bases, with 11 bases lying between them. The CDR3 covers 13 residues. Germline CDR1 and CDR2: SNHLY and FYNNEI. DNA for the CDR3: TGTGCCAGCAGCGATCAGGGTTACACTGAAGCTTTCTTT. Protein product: CASSDQGYTEAFF.

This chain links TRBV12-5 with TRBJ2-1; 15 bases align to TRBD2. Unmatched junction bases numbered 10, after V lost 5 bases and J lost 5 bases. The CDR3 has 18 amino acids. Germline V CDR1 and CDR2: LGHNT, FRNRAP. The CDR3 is CASGIRIRTSGRDNEQFF. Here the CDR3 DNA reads TGTGCTAGTGGTATCCGAATTAGGACTAGCGGGAGGGACAATGAGCAGTTCTTC.

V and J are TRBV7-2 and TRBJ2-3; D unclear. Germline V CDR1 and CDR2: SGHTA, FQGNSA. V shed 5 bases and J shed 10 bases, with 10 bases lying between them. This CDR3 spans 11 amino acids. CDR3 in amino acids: CASSPRTSQYF. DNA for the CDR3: TGTGCCAGCAGCCCTAGAACTTCGCAGTATTTT.

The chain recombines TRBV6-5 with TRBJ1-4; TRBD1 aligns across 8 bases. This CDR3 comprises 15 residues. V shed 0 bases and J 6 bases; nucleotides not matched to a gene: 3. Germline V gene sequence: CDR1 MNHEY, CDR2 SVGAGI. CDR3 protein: CASSYSRGQDEKLFF. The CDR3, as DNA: TGTGCCAGCAGTTACTCCAGGGGGCAGGATGAAAAACTGTTTTTT.

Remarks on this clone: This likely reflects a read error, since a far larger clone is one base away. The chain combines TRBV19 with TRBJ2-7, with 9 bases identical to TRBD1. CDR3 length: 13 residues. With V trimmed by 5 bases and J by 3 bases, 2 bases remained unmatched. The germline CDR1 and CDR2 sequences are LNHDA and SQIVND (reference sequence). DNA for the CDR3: TGTGCCAGTAGTCCGACAGGGGGCTACGAGCAGTACTTC. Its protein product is CASSPTGGYEQYF. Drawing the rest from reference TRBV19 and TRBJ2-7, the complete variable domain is DGGITQSPKYLFRKEGQNVTLSCEQNLNHDAMYWYRQDPGQGLRLIYYSQIVNDFQKGDIAEGYSVSREKKESFPLTVTSAQKNPTAFYLCASSPTGGYEQYFGPGTRLTVT.

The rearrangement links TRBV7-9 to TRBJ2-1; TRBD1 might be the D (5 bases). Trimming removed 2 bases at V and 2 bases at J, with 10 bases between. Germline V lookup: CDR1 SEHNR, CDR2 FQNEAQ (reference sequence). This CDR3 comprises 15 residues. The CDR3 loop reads CASSLMPGPYNEQFF. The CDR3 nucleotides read TGTGCCAGCAGCTTAATGCCAGGGCCCTACAATGAGCAGTTCTTC.

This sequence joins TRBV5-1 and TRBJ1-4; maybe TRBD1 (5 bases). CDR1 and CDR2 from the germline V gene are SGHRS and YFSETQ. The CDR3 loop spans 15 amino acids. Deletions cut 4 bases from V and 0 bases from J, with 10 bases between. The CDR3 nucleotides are TGCGCCAGCAGCGTGGGACGAGCAACTAATGAAAAACTGTTTTTT. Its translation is CASSVGRATNEKLFF.

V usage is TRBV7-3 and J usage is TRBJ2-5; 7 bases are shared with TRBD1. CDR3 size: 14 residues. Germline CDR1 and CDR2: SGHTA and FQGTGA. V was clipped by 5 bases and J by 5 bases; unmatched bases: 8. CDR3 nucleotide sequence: TGTGCCAGCAGCCCGACAGGGATTTATGAGACCCAGTACTTC. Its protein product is CASSPTGIYETQYF.

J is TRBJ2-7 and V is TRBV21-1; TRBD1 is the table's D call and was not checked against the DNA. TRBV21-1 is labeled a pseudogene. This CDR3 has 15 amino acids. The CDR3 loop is CASSKGRTQPYEQYF. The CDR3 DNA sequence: TGTGCCAGCAGCAAAGGACGGACACAGCCCTACGAGCAGTACTTC.

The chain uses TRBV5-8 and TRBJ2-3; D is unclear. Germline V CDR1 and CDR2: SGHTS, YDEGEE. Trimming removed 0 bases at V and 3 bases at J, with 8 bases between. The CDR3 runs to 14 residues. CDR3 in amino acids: CASSLEPHTDTQYF. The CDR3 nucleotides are TGTGCCAGCAGCTTGGAGCCCCATACAGATACGCAGTATTTT.

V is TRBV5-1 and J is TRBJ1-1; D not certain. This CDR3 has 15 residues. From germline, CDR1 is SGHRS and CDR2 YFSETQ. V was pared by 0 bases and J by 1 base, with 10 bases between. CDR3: CASSLVQSRNTEAFF. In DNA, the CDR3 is TGCGCCAGCAGCTTGGTACAGTCAAGGAACACTGAAGCTTTCTTT.

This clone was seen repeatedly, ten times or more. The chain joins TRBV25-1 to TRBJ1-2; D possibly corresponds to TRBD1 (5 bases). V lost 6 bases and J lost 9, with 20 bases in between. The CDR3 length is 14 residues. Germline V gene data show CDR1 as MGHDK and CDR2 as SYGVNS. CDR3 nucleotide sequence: TGTGCCAGCAGGTCGGTAACCCACAGGCCCAGCTACACCTTC. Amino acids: CASRSVTHRPSYTF.

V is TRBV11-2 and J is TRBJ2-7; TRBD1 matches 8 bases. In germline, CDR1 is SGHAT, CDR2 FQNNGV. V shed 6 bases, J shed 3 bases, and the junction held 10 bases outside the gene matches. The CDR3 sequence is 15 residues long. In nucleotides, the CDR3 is TGTGCCAGCAGGCCCTCTGGACAGGGAAACTACGAGCAGTACTTC. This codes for CASRPSGQGNYEQYF.

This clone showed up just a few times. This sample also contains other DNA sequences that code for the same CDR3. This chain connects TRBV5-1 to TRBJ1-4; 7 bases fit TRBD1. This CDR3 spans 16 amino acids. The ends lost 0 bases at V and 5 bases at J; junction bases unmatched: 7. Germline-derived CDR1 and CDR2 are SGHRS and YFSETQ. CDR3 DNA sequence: TGCGCCAGCAGCTTGGGACAGGGCATCGGAAATGAAAAACTGTTTTTT. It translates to CASSLGQGIGNEKLFF.

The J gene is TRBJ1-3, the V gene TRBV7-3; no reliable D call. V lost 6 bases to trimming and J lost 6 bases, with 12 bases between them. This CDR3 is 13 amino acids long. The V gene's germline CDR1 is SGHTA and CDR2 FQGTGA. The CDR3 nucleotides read TGTGCCAGCAGTGCTAGTAACGAAAACACCATATATTTT. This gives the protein CASSASNENTIYF.

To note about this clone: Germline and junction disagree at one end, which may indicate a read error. The CDR3 loop reads CASSQITTTGALDF. For the CDR3, the DNA is TGCGCCAGCAGCCAAATTACTACCACTGGGGCTTTGGACTTT. The chain is built from TRBV4-1 and TRBJ1-1; perhaps TRBD1 as D (5 bases). The CDR3 has 14 amino acids. Per the germline V gene, CDR1 is MGHRA and CDR2 is YSYEKL.